This T cell receptor beta chain came from a study of blood T cell repertoires in COVID-19. About the study: Sites in the United States, Italy and Spain provided acute and convalescent COVID-19 samples. From T cells, B-cell-depleted T cells, or PBMCs came the material, which was cDNA or gDNA.

Under the authors' procedure: Scientists estimated how many nucleated cells there were by amplifying reference gene primers. Measured with immunoSEQ multiplex PCR; TCRdb has only the in-frame clones, and not every one. D and trimming were read from the DNA, whereas the V and J calls and clone size are those reported in that table. Found here are approximately 49,000 clones, about 83% of them singletons; the top ten hold 1.6%. Germline V gene data show CDR1 as MGHRA and CDR2 as YSYEKL. Trimming at V came to 4 bases and at J to 1 base, leaving 4 bases not matched to a gene. The CDR3 runs to 15 residues.

This chain connects TRBV4-1 to TRBJ1-2; 9 nucleotides line up with TRBD1. The material sequenced was peripheral blood. This clonotype was sampled from a man in his fifties with acute or convalescent COVID-19. This CDR3 reads CASSRRTGDNYGYTF. The DNA of the CDR3 is TGCGCCAGCAGCCGCAGGACAGGGGATAACTATGGCTACACCTTC.